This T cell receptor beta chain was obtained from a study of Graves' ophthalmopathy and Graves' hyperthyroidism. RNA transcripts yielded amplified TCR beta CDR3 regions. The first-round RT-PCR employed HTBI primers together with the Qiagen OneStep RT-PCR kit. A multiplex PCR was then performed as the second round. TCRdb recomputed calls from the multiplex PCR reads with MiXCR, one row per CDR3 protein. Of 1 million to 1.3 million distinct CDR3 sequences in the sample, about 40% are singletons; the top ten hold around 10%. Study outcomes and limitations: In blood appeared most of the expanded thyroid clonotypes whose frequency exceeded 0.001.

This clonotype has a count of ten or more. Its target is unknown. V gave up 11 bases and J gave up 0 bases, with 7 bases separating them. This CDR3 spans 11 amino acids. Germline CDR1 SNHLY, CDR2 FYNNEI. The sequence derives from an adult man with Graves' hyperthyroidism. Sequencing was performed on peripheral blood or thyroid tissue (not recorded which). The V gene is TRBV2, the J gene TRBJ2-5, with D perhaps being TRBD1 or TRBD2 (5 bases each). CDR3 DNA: TGTGCCGGGGGACACCAAGAGACCCAGTACTTC. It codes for CAGGHQETQYF.